This is a list of T cell receptor beta chains from one sample in a study of T cell repertoires in cytomegalovirus infection. TCRdb re-called the reads with MiXCR, one entry per CDR3 protein. This table has 200,000 to 300,000 distinct CDR3 sequences, less than 9.5% appearing once. Sequences were obtained from PBMCs. The receptors originated from a human donor in good health (CMV status not recorded). Some clones in this sample may be carry-over from other donors' samples. Each CDR3 is given without its conserved first and last residue.

v_call: TRBV7-2
j_call: TRBJ1-4
cdr3_aa: ASSLAGTGIEKLF

v_call: TRBV27
j_call: TRBJ1-5
cdr3_aa: ASSASGTEYSNQPQH

v_call: TRBV7-2
j_call: TRBJ2-1
cdr3_aa: ASSLEIGLAGNEQF

v_call: TRBV5-4
j_call: TRBJ2-5
cdr3_aa: ASSLAGRGEETQY

v_call: TRBV6-1
j_call: TRBJ2-7
cdr3_aa: ASRWTSGSFAEQY

v_call: TRBV3-1
j_call: TRBJ2-4
cdr3_aa: ASSQGPRTSGIAKNIQY

v_call: TRBV20-1
j_call: TRBJ2-5
cdr3_aa: SARGGSRTQY

v_call: TRBV7-2
j_call: TRBJ2-1
cdr3_aa: ASSLTGKLYNEQF

v_call: TRBV11-2
j_call: TRBJ2-3
cdr3_aa: ASSLKISLAGDTQY

v_call: TRBV20-1
j_call: TRBJ2-4
cdr3_aa: SAKTSGVDKNIQY

v_call: TRBV20-1
j_call: TRBJ1-2
cdr3_aa: SANEGVYGYT

v_call: TRBV7-9
j_call: TRBJ2-1
cdr3_aa: ASSLGTSGRNEQF

v_call: TRBV19
j_call: TRBJ1-5
cdr3_aa: ASSNLQGTQPQH

v_call: TRBV7-2
j_call: TRBJ1-1
cdr3_aa: ASSSSRGSTEAF

v_call: TRBV6-5
j_call: TRBJ2-3
cdr3_aa: ASKDRWGAY

v_call: TRBV20-1
j_call: TRBJ1-1
cdr3_aa: SATRGRQNTEAF

v_call: TRBV7-6
j_call: TRBJ2-5
cdr3_aa: ASSLAGQGKETQY

v_call: TRBV10-3
j_call: TRBJ2-1
cdr3_aa: AISGGVGPSGRYNEQF

v_call: TRBV11-2
j_call: TRBJ1-6
cdr3_aa: ASSERNRDRGLLSYNSPLH

v_call: TRBV23-1
j_call: TRBJ2-3
cdr3_aa: ASSPGRRTSTDTQY

v_call: TRBV7-8
j_call: TRBJ2-1
cdr3_aa: ASSLAGTSGVGRPF

v_call: TRBV20-1
j_call: TRBJ2-3
cdr3_aa: SASPLTGGTVDTQY

v_call: TRBV7-2
j_call: TRBJ2-5
cdr3_aa: ASSLVSGETQY

v_call: TRBV10-2
j_call: TRBJ2-7
cdr3_aa: ASSWSSGKAYEQY

v_call: TRBV6-5
j_call: TRBJ2-3
cdr3_aa: ASSYQTGDTDTQY

v_call: TRBV20-1
j_call: TRBJ2-5
cdr3_aa: SAGLAGFQETQY